This note documents a single TCR beta chain sequence. Its target is unknown. V was clipped by 5 bases and J by 5 bases, with 21 bases between them. Germline-derived CDR1 and CDR2 are SGHVS and FQNEAQ. The CDR3 is 16 amino acids. These data are taken from a study of shared clonotypes between healthy human individuals. Using immunoSEQ multiplex PCR, the repertoire was profiled, and TCRdb retains in-frame clones only, with some absent. Counted here are millions of clones, around nine tenths occurring once; the ten biggest clones make up roughly 0.14%. Findings and limits, study-wide: Naive subsets typically showed greater estimated richness than memory subsets.

Material for sequencing was naive CD4+ T cells sorted from blood. Subset specified: CD45RA+ positively selected. The chain joins TRBV7-8 to TRBJ1-1, with a possible D match to TRBD1 (5 bases). The sequence derives from a man younger than 30 in good health. Written as DNA, the CDR3 is TGTGCCAGCAGCCTGCCCCATGGGCAGGGAAAGACTGAAGCTTTCTTT. This sequence encodes CASSLPHGQGKTEAFF.